What follows are 15 T cell receptor beta chains derived from one specimen sequenced in a study of T cell repertoires in cytomegalovirus infection (dated by TCRdb to 2018 to 2020). Sequencing took place on an Illumina HiSeq 1500. TCRdb cleaned the public reads at Q25 with fastp, built clones with MiXCR and kept in-frame beta chains. Under each unique CDR3 protein, matching rows form one entry showing the most common genes and DNA. The sample has around 530,000 distinct CDR3 sequences on record, 16% of them singletons. The leading ten clones occupy roughly 25% of the sample. Sequenced material: CD8+ T cells from PBMCs. The receptors come from a human donor in good health (CMV status not recorded). Some clones in this sample may be carry-over from other donors' samples.

This clonotype was detected many times. This chain joins TRBV7-9 and TRBJ1-5, with D unclear. This CDR3 has 13 residues. The germline gives CDR1 SEHNR, CDR2 FQNEAQ (reference sequence). V gave up 5 bases and J gave up 7 bases, with 12 bases separating them. CDR3 sequence: CASSPWGEQPQHF. In DNA, the CDR3 is TGTGCCAGCAGCCCCTGGGGAGAACAGCCCCAGCATTTT.

The V and J genes are TRBV27 and TRBJ1-1; possibly TRBD1 for D (5 bases). V lost 6 bases, J lost 3 bases, and 11 bases lay in between. CDR1 and CDR2 from the germline V gene are MNHEY and SMNVEV (reference sequence). The CDR3 has 13 amino acids. This CDR3 reads CASRWTTHTEAFF. The CDR3 nucleotides read TGTGCCAGCAGGTGGACAACACACACTGAAGCTTTCTTT.

This clonotype was observed at least ten times. The rearrangement links TRBV7-2 to TRBJ2-7; tentatively, D is TRBD1 (5 bases). The V gene's germline CDR1 is SGHTA and CDR2 FQGNSA. The CDR3 length is 18 residues. V lost 1 base, J lost 3 bases, and 22 bases lay in between. CDR3: CASSLGPGLGFMGYEQYF. The CDR3 nucleotides read TGTGCCAGCAGCTTAGGGCCAGGGCTTGGATTTATGGGCTACGAGCAGTACTTC.

This clonotype has just a few counts. The chain joins TRBV7-9 to TRBJ2-7; D remains ambiguous. With 4 bases removed from V and 4 bases from J, the gap between germline ends came to 8 bases. Germline-derived CDR1 and CDR2 are SEHNR and FQNEAQ (reference sequence). The CDR3 sequence is 12 residues long. Here the CDR3 DNA reads TGTGCCAGCAGCTACGACCCGTACGAGCAGTACTTC. This sequence encodes CASSYDPYEQYF.

A few counts support this clonotype. The chain carries TRBV19 and TRBJ2-7; 7 bases align to TRBD2. Germline V lookup: CDR1 LNHDA, CDR2 SQIVND (reference sequence). There are 14 residues in the CDR3. With 4 bases clipped from V and 2 bases from J, the junction kept 5 bases outside the gene matches. The chain's CDR3 is CASSTRAGTYEQYF. The CDR3 DNA is TGTGCCAGTAGTACTCGAGCGGGAACCTACGAGCAGTACTTC.

V is TRBV30 and J is TRBJ1-1; D gene ambiguous. Germline V gene data show CDR1 as GTSNPN and CDR2 as SVGIG (reference sequence). The CDR3 spans 13 residues. V lost 6 bases and J 3 bases, leaving 14 bases between the germline ends. The CDR3 sequence: CACQPITYTEAFF. Here the CDR3 DNA reads TGTGCCTGCCAGCCGATAACCTACACTGAAGCTTTCTTT.

This clonotype has ten or more counts. This rearrangement joins TRBV12-5 to TRBJ1-2; D ambiguous. There are 17 residues in the CDR3. V was shortened by 0 bases and J by 1 base, with 15 bases between the two germline ends. Germline values: CDR1 LGHNT, CDR2 FRNRAP. For the CDR3, the DNA is TGTGCTAGTGGTTTGGTACCCCCCTCGGATTATAACTATGGCTACACCTTC. Encoded protein: CASGLVPPSDYNYGYTF.

Regarding this clonotype: A read error likely explains this, since a far larger clone differs by one base. The CDR3 does not close with the conserved phenylalanine or tryptophan, likely indicating a read error. DNA for the CDR3: TGTGCCAGCAGCTTGGAAGTTTACAATGAGCAGTTCTTA. It encodes CASSLEVYNEQFL. The chain employs TRBV5-5 and TRBJ2-1; D remains ambiguous. Germline CDR1 is SGHKS and CDR2 is YYEKEE (reference sequence). This CDR3 has 13 residues. Trimming removed 0 bases from V and 4 bases from J, with 5 bases in between.

This clonotype came up a few times. J is TRBJ2-3 and V is TRBV4-1; the match to TRBD1 covers 9 bases. The CDR3 has 16 amino acids. Germline trimming cut 3 bases from V and 4 bases from J; bases unmatched to any gene: 8. The germline CDR1 and CDR2 sequences are MGHRA and YSYEKL. The CDR3 sequence is CASSHAGTGRADTQYF. DNA of the CDR3: TGCGCCAGCAGCCACGCCGGGACAGGGAGGGCAGATACGCAGTATTTT.

Turning to this clonotype: A clone one base away is much larger, so this may be a read error. Since no conserved phenylalanine or tryptophan closes the CDR3, a read error is the likely cause. V gene TRBV28 combines with J gene TRBJ2-1; D assignment may be TRBD1 or TRBD2 (6 bases each). CDR1 is MDHEN and CDR2 is SYDVKM in the germline V gene. With 8 bases removed from V and 5 bases from J, the gap between germline ends came to 13 bases. This CDR3 has 13 residues. The CDR3 reads CASRGLDHNEQFL. CDR3 DNA sequence: TGTGCCAGCCGGGGGCTGGACCACAATGAGCAGTTCTTA.

The table lists this clonotype with many counts. The chain uses TRBV7-6 and TRBJ1-4, with D tentatively TRBD1 (5 bases). CDR3 length: 16 residues. The V end was cut by 1 base, the J end by 7 bases, with 16 bases between. Germline CDR1 and CDR2: SGHVS and FNYEAQ. The CDR3 DNA reads TGTGCCAGCAGCTTAGGCGCGGGGGTGAAGGGTGAAAAACTGTTTTTT. This codes for CASSLGAGVKGEKLFF. The entire variable domain, with the rest obtained from reference TRBV7-6 and TRBJ1-4, is as follows: GAGVSQSPRYKVTKRGQDVALRCDPISGHVSLYWYRQALGQGPEFLTYFNYEAQQDKSGLPNDRFSAERPEGSISTLTIQRTEQRDSAMYRCASSLGAGVKGEKLFFGSGTQLSVL.

Only a few counts were recorded for this clonotype. The V and J genes are TRBV5-1 and TRBJ1-6, with a possible D match to TRBD1 (5 bases). The CDR3 has 16 amino acids. V was pared by 1 base and J by 10 bases, with 18 bases between. Germline lookup yields CDR1 SGHRS and CDR2 YFSETQ. Written as DNA, the CDR3 is TGCGCCAGCAGCTTGACCGGACCGGCTCGGGACTCACCCCTCCACTTT. It translates to CASSLTGPARDSPLHF.

This clonotype was counted between two and nine times. The rearrangement links TRBV4-2 to TRBJ2-2; 9 bases map to TRBD1. V dropped 1 base and J dropped 7; count of bases not matched to a gene: 13. This CDR3 contains 18 residues. The germline CDR1 and CDR2 sequences are LGHNA and YNFKEQ. CDR3 loop: CASSQAKGGQGMNGELFF. The DNA for the CDR3 is TGTGCCAGCAGCCAAGCAAAGGGCGGACAGGGGATGAACGGGGAGCTGTTTTTT.

In regard to this clonotype: A much larger clonotype is one base distant, so this may be a read error. In this CDR3 the conserved last residue, phenylalanine or tryptophan, is missing, so a read error is likely. The V and J genes are TRBV7-3 and TRBJ2-1, with 7 bases lining up with TRBD2. The CDR3 length is 12 residues. With 6 bases clipped from V and 8 bases from J, the junction kept 4 bases outside the gene matches. Germline V gene sequence: CDR1 SGHTA, CDR2 FQGTGA. The CDR3 protein is CASSMGGDEQFL. The CDR3 DNA sequence: TGTGCCAGCAGTATGGGGGGGGATGAGCAGTTCTTA.

In this sample, this clonotype turned up a few times. The chain links TRBV27 to TRBJ2-7; possibly TRBD1 for D (5 bases). This CDR3 has 11 amino acids. Germline V gene lookup returns CDR1 MNHEY and CDR2 SMNVEV (reference sequence). The V end lost 6 bases, the J end lost 5 bases, and 8 bases lay between the germline ends. DNA for the CDR3: TGTGCCAGCAGCCAGGGCCACGAGCAGTACTTC. Residues: CASSQGHEQYF.